The sample holds one count of the clone carrying this T cell receptor (beta chain). Its target is unknown. Repertoires were generated with immunoSEQ multiplex PCR, while TCRdb's copy carries only in-frame clones and drops some. The sample carries about 41,000 clones, under 90% recorded once. This record comes from a study of CD4 T cells in relation to SARS-CoV-2 and coronaviruses. This CDR3 has 16 residues. Per the germline V gene, CDR1 is SGDLS and CDR2 is YYNGEE. Germline trimming cut 3 bases from V and 4 bases from J; bases unmatched to any gene: 10. What was sequenced was naive CD4+ T cells from PBMCs, cultured in vitro. Indicated subset: naive CD4+ T cells isolated by negative enrichment. This sequence was found in an adult with COVID-19. This chain links TRBV9 with TRBJ2-7; 10 bases are a match to TRBD1. In DNA form, the CDR3 reads TGTGCCAGCAGCGGAAGGCCCGGGACAGGGGTTTACGAGCAGTACTTC. This translates into CASSGRPGTGVYEQYF.